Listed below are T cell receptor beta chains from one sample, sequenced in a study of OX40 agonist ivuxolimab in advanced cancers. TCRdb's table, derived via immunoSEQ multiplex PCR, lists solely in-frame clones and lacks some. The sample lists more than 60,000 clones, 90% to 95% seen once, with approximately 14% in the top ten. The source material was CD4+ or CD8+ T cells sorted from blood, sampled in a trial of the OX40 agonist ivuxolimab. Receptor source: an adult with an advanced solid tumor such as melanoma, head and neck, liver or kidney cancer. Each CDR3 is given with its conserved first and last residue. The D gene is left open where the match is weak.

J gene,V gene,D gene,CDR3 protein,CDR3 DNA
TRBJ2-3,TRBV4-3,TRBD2,CASSQETFGLAADTQYF,TGCGCCAGCAGCCAGGAAACCTTCGGACTAGCAGCGGATACGCAGTATTTT
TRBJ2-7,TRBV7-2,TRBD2,CASSLGSLAGPLYEQYF,TGTGCCAGCAGCTTAGGGTCGCTAGCGGGACCCCTCTACGAGCAGTACTTC
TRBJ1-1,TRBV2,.,CASSDLGGTEAFF,TGTGCCAGCAGTGACTTGGGAGGAACTGAAGCTTTCTTT
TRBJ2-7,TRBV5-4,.,CASSPTGSPSYEQYF,TGTGCCAGCAGCCCTACGGGGAGTCCTTCCTACGAGCAGTACTTC
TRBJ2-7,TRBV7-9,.,CASSLGQTSYEQYF,TGTGCCAGCAGCTTAGGGCAGACCTCCTACGAGCAGTACTTC
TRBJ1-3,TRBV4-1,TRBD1,CASSPSGGTGYGNTIYF,TGCGCCAGCAGCCCTAGTGGAGGGACAGGGTATGGAAACACCATATATTTT
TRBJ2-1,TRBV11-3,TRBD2,CASSSWDSGATYNEQFF,TGTGCCAGCAGCTCCTGGGATAGCGGGGCTACCTACAATGAGCAGTTCTTC
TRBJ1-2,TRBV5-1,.,CASSPWGANYGYTF,TGCGCCAGCAGCCCCTGGGGAGCCAACTATGGCTACACCTTC
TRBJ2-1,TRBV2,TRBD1,CASSPHPGQGFDEQFF,TGTGCCAGCAGTCCGCACCCGGGACAGGGGTTTGATGAGCAGTTCTTC
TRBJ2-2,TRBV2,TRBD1,CASAPGQGAGTGELFF,TGTGCCAGCGCACCCGGACAGGGGGCGGGCACCGGGGAGCTGTTTTTT
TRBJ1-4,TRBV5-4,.,CASNEQGAANEKLFF,TGTGCCAGCAACGAACAGGGAGCGGCTAATGAAAAACTGTTTTTT
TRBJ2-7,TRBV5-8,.,CASSYGGLGYEQYF,TGTGCCAGCAGCTACGGAGGGCTAGGCTACGAGCAGTACTTC
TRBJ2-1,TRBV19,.,CATSVSSYNEQFF,TGTGCCACCTCGGTTAGCTCCTACAATGAGCAGTTCTTC
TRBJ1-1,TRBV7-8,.,CASSLNSRLANTEAFF,TGTGCCAGCAGCCTAAACTCCCGACTTGCGAACACTGAAGCTTTCTTT
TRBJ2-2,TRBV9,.,CASSVRSADTGELFF,TGTGCCAGCAGCGTAAGGTCGGCTGACACCGGGGAGCTGTTTTTT
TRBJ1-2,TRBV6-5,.,CASRDDRNYGYTF,TGTGCCAGCAGAGATGACAGAAACTATGGCTACACCTTC
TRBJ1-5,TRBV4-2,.,CASSPTSGDLNQPQHF,TGTGCCAGCAGCCCGACCTCAGGAGATCTAAATCAGCCCCAGCATTTT
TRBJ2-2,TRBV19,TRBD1,CASSLGQANTGELFF,TGTGCCAGTAGTCTGGGACAGGCTAACACCGGGGAGCTGTTTTTT
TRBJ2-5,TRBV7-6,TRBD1,CASSSGRGQGVGETQYF,TGTGCCAGCAGCTCCGGCAGGGGGCAGGGTGTAGGAGAGACCCAGTACTTC
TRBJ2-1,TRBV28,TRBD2,CASSSLAGPSYNEQFF,TGTGCCAGCAGTTCACTAGCGGGCCCCTCCTACAATGAGCAGTTCTTC